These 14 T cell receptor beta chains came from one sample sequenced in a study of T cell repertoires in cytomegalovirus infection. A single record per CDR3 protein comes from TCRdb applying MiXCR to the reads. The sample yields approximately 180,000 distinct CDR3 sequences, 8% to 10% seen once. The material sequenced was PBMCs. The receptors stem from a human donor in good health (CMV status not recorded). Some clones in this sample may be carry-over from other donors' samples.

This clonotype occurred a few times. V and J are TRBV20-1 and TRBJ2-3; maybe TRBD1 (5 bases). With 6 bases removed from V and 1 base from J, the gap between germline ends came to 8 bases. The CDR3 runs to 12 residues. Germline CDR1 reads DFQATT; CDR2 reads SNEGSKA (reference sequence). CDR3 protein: CSAQGGTDTQYF. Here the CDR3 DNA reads TGCAGTGCCCAAGGGGGCACAGATACGCAGTATTTT.

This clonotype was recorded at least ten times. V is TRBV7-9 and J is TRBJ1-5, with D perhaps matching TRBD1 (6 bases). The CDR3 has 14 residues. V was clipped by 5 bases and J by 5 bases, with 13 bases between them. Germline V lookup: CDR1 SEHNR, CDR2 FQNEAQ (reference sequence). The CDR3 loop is CASSLQGRHQPQHF. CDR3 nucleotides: TGTGCCAGCAGCCTACAGGGAAGGCATCAGCCCCAGCATTTT.

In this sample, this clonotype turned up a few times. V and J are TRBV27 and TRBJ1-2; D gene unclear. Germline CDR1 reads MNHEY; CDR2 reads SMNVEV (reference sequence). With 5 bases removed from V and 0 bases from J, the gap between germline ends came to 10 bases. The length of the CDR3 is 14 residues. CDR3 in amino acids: CASSPIGPNYGYTF. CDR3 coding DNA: TGTGCCAGCAGTCCTATCGGGCCTAACTATGGCTACACCTTC.

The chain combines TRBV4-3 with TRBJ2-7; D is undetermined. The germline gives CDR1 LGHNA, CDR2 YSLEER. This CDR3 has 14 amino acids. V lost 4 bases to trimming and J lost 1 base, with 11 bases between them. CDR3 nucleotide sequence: TGCGCCAGCAGCCTCTCTAGGGTATCCTACGAGCAGTACTTC. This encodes CASSLSRVSYEQYF.

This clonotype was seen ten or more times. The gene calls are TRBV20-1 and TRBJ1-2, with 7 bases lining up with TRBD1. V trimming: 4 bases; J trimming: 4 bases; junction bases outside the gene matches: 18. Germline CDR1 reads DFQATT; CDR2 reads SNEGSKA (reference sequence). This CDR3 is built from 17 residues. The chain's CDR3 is CSATPPGQILVGYGYTF. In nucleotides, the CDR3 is TGCAGTGCTACCCCGCCGGGACAGATTCTAGTAGGCTATGGCTACACCTTC.

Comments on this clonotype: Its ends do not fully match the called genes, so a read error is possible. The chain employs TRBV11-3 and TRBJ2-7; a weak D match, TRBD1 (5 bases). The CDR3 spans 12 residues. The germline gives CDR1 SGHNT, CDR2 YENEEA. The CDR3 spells CASSLAGAEQCF. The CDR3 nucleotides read TGTGCCAGCAGCTTAGCTGGGGCCGAGCAGTGCTTC.

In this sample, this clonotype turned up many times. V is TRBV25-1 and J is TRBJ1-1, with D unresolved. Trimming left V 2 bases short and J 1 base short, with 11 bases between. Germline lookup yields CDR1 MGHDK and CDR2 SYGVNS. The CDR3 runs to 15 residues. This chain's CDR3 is CASSERLNQNTEAFF. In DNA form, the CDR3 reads TGTGCCAGCAGTGAACGCCTTAATCAGAACACTGAAGCTTTCTTT.

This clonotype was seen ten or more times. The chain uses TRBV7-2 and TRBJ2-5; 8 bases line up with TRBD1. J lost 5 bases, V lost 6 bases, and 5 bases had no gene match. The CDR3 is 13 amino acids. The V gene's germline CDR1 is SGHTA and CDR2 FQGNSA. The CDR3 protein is CASSSTGGETQYF. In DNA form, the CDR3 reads TGTGCCAGCAGTTCCACAGGGGGGGAGACCCAGTACTTC.

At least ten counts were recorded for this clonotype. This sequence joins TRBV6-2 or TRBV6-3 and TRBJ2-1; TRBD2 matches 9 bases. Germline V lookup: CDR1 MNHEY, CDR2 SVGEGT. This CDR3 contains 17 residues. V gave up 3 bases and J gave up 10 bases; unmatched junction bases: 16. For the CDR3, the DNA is TGTGCCAGCAGTTATCGGAATCGGGCTAGCGGGGTCCAGGAGCAGTTCTTC. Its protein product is CASSYRNRASGVQEQFF.

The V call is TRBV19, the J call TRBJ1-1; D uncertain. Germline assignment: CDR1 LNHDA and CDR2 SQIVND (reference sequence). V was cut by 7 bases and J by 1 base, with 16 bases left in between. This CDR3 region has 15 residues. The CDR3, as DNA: TGTGCCAGTACCACCCCGGACCGGTGGAACACTGAAGCTTTCTTT. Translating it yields CASTTPDRWNTEAFF.

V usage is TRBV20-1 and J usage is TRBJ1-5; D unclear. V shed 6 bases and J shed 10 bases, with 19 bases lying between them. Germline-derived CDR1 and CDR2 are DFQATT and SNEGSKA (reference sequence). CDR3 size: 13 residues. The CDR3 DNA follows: TGCAGTGCAGTCCCGGGAGACAAGGGACCCCAGCATTTT. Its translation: CSAVPGDKGPQHF.

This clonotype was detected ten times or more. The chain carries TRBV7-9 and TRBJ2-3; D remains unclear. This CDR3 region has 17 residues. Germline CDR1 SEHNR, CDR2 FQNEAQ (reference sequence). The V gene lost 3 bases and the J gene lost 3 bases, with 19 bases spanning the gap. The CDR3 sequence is CASSFDRALGRTDTQYF. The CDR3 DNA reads TGTGCCAGCAGCTTCGACCGGGCCCTTGGAAGGACAGATACGCAGTATTTT.

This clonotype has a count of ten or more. This CDR3 is CASTRGGDNQPQHF. CDR3 nucleotides: TGTGCCAGCACTAGGGGGGGAGACAATCAGCCCCAGCATTTT. The chain links TRBV6-2 or TRBV6-3 to TRBJ1-5; weak D call: TRBD1 (6 bases). The V gene lost 7 bases and the J gene lost 3 bases, with 13 bases spanning the gap. Germline V gene sequence: CDR1 MNHEY, CDR2 SVGEGT. This CDR3 spans 14 amino acids.

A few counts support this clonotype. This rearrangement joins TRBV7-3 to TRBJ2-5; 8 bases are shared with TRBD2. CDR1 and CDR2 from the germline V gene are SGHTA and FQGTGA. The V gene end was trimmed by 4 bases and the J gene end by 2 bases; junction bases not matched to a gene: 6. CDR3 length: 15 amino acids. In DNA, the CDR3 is TGTGCCAGCAGCTCGGGACTAGGGGGACAAGAGACCCAGTACTTC. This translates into CASSSGLGGQETQYF.